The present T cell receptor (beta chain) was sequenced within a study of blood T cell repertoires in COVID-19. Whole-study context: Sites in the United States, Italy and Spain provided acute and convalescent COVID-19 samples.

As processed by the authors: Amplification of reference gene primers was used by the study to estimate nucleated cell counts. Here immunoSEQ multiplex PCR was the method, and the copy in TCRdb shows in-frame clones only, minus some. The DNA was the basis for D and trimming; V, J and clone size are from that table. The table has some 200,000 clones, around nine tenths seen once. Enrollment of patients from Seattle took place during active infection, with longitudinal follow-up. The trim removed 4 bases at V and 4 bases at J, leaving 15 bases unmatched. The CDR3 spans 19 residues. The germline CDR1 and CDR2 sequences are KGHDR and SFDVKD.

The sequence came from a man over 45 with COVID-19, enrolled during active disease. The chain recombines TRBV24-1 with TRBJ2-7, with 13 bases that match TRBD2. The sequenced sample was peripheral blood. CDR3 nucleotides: TGTGCCACCAGTGACTCGTGGGGACTAGCGGGATATGCTCTTTACGAGCAGTACTTC. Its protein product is CATSDSWGLAGYALYEQYF.